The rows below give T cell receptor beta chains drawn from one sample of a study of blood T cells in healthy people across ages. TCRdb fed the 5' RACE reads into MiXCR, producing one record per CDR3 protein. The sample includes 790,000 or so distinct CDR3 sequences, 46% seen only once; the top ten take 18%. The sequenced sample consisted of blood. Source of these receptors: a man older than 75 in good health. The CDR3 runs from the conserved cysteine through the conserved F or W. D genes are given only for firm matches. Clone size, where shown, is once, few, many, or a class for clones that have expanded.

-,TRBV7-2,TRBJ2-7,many,TGTGCCAGCAGCTTATTAGTACAGGGCAACTACGAGCAGTACTTC,CASSLLVQGNYEQYF
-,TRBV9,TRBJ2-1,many,TGTGCCAGCAGCGCTAGCGACGGTGAGCAGTTCTTC,CASSASDGEQFF
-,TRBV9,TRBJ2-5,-,TGTGCCAGCAGCGGAGGTCCTCGGGAGACCCAGTACTTC,CASSGGPRETQYF
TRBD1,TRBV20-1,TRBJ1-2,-,TGCAGTGCTACCTCAGGACAGGGGGCAGGCGGCTACACCTTC,CSATSGQGAGGYTF
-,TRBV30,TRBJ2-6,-,TGTGCCTGGAGTGTACGTAGGGGCCATGGGGCCAACGTCCTGACTTTC,CAWSVRRGHGANVLTF
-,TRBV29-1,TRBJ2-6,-,TGCAGCGCTACGCGGGACACCGACTCTGGGGCCAACGTCCTGACTTTC,CSATRDTDSGANVLTF
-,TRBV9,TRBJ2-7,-,TGTGCCAGCAGCGCGGGGGGCTGGGAGCAGTACTTC,CASSAGGWEQYF
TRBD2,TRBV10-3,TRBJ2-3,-,TGTGCCATCAGTGCAACTAGCGGGGACCCAGATACGCAGTATTTT,CAISATSGDPDTQYF
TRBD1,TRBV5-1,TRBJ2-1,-,TGCGCCAGCAGCGCGGGACAGGGGATCTACAATGAGCAGTTCTTC,CASSAGQGIYNEQFF
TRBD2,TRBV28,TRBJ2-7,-,TGTGCCAGCAGTCCCTCCGGGACTAGCGGGCCCTACGAGCAGTACTTC,CASSPSGTSGPYEQYF
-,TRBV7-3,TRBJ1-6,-,TGTGCCAGCAGCTTAGGGGCAGGAAGGAATTCACCCCTCCACTTT,CASSLGAGRNSPLHF
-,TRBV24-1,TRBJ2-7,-,TGTGCCACCAGTGATTCCGTGGGAGACGAGCAGTACTTC,CATSDSVGDEQYF
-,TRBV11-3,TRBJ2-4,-,TGTGCCAGCAGCTACAAGGGGGTCGGGGAAGGAAACATTCAGTACTTC,CASSYKGVGEGNIQYF
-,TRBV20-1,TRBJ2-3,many,TGCAGTGCCACAAAACTAGCATCCCTAAGCACAGATACGCAGTATTTT,CSATKLASLSTDTQYF
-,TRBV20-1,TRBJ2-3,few,TGCAGTGCTAGAGATGATAGCGGCGGGAGCACAGATACGCAGTATTTT,CSARDDSGGSTDTQYF
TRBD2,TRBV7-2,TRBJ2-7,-,TGTGCCAGCAGCCAGAGGGGGACTAGCGGGAGTCGCGAGCAGTACTTC,CASSQRGTSGSREQYF
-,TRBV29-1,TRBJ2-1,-,TGCAGCGTTGACGTCAGGAACAATGAGCAGTTCTTC,CSVDVRNNEQFF
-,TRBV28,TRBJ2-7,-,TGTGCCAGCAGCCCAGGGACGGGGCGGATAGGACTCGTCTCCTACGAGCAGTACTTC,CASSPGTGRIGLVSYEQYF
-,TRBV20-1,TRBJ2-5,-,TGCAGTGCTAGAGATGTCAGGGGTGGGAATGAGCAGTACTTC,CSARDVRGGNEQYF
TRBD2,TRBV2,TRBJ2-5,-,TGTGCCAGCAGTGGAGCCCCGAGACGAGCGGGAGGCGATGAGCAGTACTTC,CASSGAPRRAGGDEQYF
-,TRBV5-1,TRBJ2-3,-,TGCGTCAGCAGCTTGGTGGGGGAGGATACGCAGTATTTT,CVSSLVGEDTQYF
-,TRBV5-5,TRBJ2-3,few,TGTGCCAGCAGCGCCGTTACCACTCTCACAGATACGCAGTATTTT,CASSAVTTLTDTQYF
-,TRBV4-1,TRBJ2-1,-,TGCGCCAGCAGCCGAGTGCTGGGTATCTCCTACAATGAGCAGTTCTTC,CASSRVLGISYNEQFF
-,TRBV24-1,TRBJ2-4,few,TGTGCCACCAGTGATAGGAGAGGGGGGAACAAAAACATTCAGTACTTC,CATSDRRGGNKNIQYF
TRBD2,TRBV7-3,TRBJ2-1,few,TGTGCCAGCAGCCCTGGGCGACTAGCGGGAGTTAGTAGTGAGCAGTTCTTC,CASSPGRLAGVSSEQFF
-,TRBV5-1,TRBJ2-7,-,TGCGCCAGCAGCCTAGAGACAGTGAGCTCCTACGAGCAGTACTTC,CASSLETVSSYEQYF
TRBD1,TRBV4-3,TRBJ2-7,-,TGCGCCAGCAGCCAGGATGGGAACAGGGGCGAGCAGTACTTC,CASSQDGNRGEQYF
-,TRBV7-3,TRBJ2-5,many,TGTGCCAGCAGCCGAACAGGAACGGCGGAGACCCAGTACTTC,CASSRTGTAETQYF
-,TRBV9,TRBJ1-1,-,TGTGCCAGCAGCGCGGAGGACGGTTTGAACACTGAAGCTTTCTTT,CASSAEDGLNTEAFF
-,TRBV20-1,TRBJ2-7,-,TGCAGTGCCCACCATGGGGGACGGTGGACTTACGAGCAGTACTTC,CSAHHGGRWTYEQYF
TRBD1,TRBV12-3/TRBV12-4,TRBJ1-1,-,TGTGCCAGCAATCGGGACAGGGATATGAACACTGAAGCTTTCTTT,CASNRDRDMNTEAFF
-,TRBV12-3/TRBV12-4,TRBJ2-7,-,TGTGCCAGCAACATCGCGGGGCTCTCCTACGAGCAGTACTTC,CASNIAGLSYEQYF
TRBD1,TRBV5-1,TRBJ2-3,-,TGCGCCAGCACCCTTGGGACAGGGGTCCCCATGGATACGCAGTATTTT,CASTLGTGVPMDTQYF
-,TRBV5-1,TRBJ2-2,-,TGCGCCAGCAGCTCACCCGGGCTGGTCGGGGAGCTGTTTTTT,CASSSPGLVGELFF
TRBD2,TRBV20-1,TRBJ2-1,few,TGCAGTGCCTCCTGGAGGGCTAGCGGAGTCTCCAATGAGCAGTTCTTC,CSASWRASGVSNEQFF
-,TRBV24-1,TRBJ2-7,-,TGTGCCACCAGTGACGCCAACAGGTACGAGCAGTACTTC,CATSDANRYEQYF
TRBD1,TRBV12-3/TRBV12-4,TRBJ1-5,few,TGTGCCAGCCAAGAACAGGGGGCCTATCAGCCCCAGCATTTT,CASQEQGAYQPQHF
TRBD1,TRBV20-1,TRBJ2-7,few,TGCAGTGCGGAGAGGGACAGGGGGACCTACGAGCAGTACTTC,CSAERDRGTYEQYF
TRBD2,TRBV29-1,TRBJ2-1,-,TGCAGCGTGGCGACTAGCGCGAGCTCCTACAATGAGCAGTTCTTC,CSVATSASSYNEQFF
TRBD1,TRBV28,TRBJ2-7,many,TGTGCCAGCAGTGGGACAGGGGTTCCCTACGAGCAGTACTTC,CASSGTGVPYEQYF
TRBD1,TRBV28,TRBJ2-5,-,TGTGCCAGCAGTCTCCTCCGGGACAGGGCTGTCGCGATCCCTAAAAGGACCCAGTACTTC,CASSLLRDRAVAIPKRTQYF
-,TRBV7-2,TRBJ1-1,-,TGTGCCAGCAGCCCCCACCAAGAGGGCACTGAAGCTTTCTTT,CASSPHQEGTEAFF
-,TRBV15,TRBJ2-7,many,TGTGCCACCAGCAGAGATCGGTCCACCTACGAGCAGTACTTC,CATSRDRSTYEQYF
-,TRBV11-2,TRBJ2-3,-,TGTGCCAGCAGCTGGACAAGTACGCAGTATTTT,CASSWTSTQYF